The present TCR beta chain was sequenced within a study of multiple sclerosis patients with progressive multifocal leukoencephalopathy (dated by TCRdb to the late 2010s). The study in broad terms: Peripheral T and B cells were examined in MS patients who developed PML (4 under natalizumab, 1 after alemtuzumab) and in treated patients who did not develop PML. The study aimed to detect JC virus-specific or public T-cell expansions arising at the time of PML onset. Two natalizumab-treated patients who later developed PML were followed longitudinally from before therapy through 6 and 12 months to PML onset. Study-wide conclusions, independent of this receptor: Analysis was restricted to peripheral blood, although for natalizumab-associated PML, cerebrospinal fluid or brain lymphocytes might be more informative. Only PML patients had TRB clones above 0.5% frequency, but the clones expanded at PML onset were already present before and during natalizumab therapy. Lower normalized Shannon entropy suggested less diverse TRB repertoires in most PML patients, whereas the natalizumab-treated controls showed values near 1. Because the cohort was small and descriptive, it remained unclear whether the findings reflect JC virus infection or general immunocompromise. When PML developed, no shared TRBV or TRBJ gene usage and no preferred TRBV-TRBJ pairings were found.

This clone was observed a few times. The clone's antigen remains unknown. The input lacks base qualities; no much larger clone sits a single base away. In light of the paper, this sample's time point label describes: time of PML onset. What the treatment or condition label conveys for this sample: on natalizumab therapy at sampling. Diagnosis of PML relied on clinical and MRI findings, with confirmation coming from detection of JC virus DNA in cerebrospinal fluid. PML in the natalizumab-treated patients developed after between about 16 and 60 months of natalizumab therapy. Every listed patient had earlier received interferon beta, and every PML patient was female. T3 blood samples were collected at the time of PML onset. Isolation of peripheral blood mononuclear cells was performed by Ficoll-Hypaque density gradient centrifugation. From cysteine to phenylalanine, the CDR3 is 15 amino acids long. Kept here is only the CDR3 DNA, which spans 45 bases and is read in frame from base 1. V loses 3 bases of germline sequence and J loses 6 bases, and the interval between the two ends is 14 bases. The germline V gene (reference sequence) yields LNHDA for CDR1 and SQIVND for CDR2.

Amplification of TRB CDR3 regions from genomic DNA was performed at survey-level depth using the immunoSEQ two-step multiplex PCR. Synthetic inline TR CDR3 controls covering all V-J pairings were spiked into each PCR to estimate template counts and remove amplification bias. Reads went through processing to reduce amplification and sequencing bias, and quantification was done against synthetic TR CDR3 analogs. Per the original workflow: Raw data were processed in ImmunoSEQ Analyzer, removing out-of-frame sequences and CDR3s with stop codons, and genes were named by IMGT nomenclature. Normalized Shannon entropy, defined as 1 minus Pielou's evenness, served as the summary measure of repertoire diversity. TRB sequences were considered identical only when V gene, J gene and CDR3 were shared. Public PML clonotypes were CDR3s found in two or more PML-onset samples but not found earlier, in controls, or in public databases. CDR3 amino acid composition by position was analyzed with Skylign using the observed count method. Imported from immuneACCESS, the table was reduced by TCRdb to in-frame sequences with V and J called. These copies leave out some clones; in studies compared against another copy, an unresolved V gene accounts for under half, and the cause of the remainder is not known. Clone size and V and J calls were adopted from that table, with D and trimming inferred from the DNA. The sample table contains approximately 27,000 clones; only one count was recorded for more than 80% of them. Around 12% of the sample comes from the top ten.

The chain uses TRBV19 and TRBJ2-2; the D gene remains uncertain. This sequence was found in a woman aged 30 to 39 with progressive multifocal leukoencephalopathy. Sequenced material: PBMCs, taken from a patient treated with natalizumab. Read as DNA, the sequence is TGTGCCAGTAGTATGTTACGGGTTGGGGCCGGGGAGCTGTTTTTT. The resulting protein is CASSMLRVGAGELFF.